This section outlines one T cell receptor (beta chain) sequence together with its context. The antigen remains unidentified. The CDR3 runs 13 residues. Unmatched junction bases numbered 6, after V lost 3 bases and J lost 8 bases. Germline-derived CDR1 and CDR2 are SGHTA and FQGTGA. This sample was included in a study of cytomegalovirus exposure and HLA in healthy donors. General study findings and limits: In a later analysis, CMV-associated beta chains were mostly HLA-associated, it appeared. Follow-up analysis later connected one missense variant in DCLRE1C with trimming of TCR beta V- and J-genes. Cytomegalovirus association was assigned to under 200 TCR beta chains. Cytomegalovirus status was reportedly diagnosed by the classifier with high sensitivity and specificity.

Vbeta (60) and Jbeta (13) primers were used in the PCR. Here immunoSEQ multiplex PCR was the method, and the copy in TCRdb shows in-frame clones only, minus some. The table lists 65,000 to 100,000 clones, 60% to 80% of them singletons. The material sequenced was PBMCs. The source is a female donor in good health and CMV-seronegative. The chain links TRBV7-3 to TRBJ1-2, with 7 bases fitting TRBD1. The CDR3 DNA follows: TGTGCCAGCAGCTTGGGACAGCAAGGCGGCTACACCTTC. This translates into CASSLGQQGGYTF.